This entry features one TCR beta chain sequence. A much larger clonotype is one base distant, so this may be a read error. CDR3 regions of TCR beta were amplified from RNA transcripts. A first-round RT-PCR used HTBI primers, followed by a second-round multiplex PCR. One entry per CDR3 protein, called by TCRdb with MiXCR from the multiplex PCR reads. The table has about 700,000 distinct CDR3 sequences, under 50% seen once. This record comes from a study of Graves' ophthalmopathy and Graves' hyperthyroidism. The ends were cut back, 6 bases at V and 5 bases at J, with 12 bases in the middle. The CDR3 runs 13 residues. Germline values: CDR1 KGHDR, CDR2 SFDVKD. The PBMC fraction was derived from more than 8 ml of fresh peripheral blood.

This chain links TRBV24-1 with TRBJ2-5; D not certain. The sequenced sample was peripheral blood. The receptor's source is an adult man with Graves' ophthalmopathy. CDR3 residues: CATSLFLGETQYF. For the CDR3, the DNA is TGTGCCACCAGTTTATTTCTCGGGGAGACCCAGTACTTC.